The T cell receptor beta chain described here comes from a study of cytomegalovirus exposure and HLA in healthy donors (dated by TCRdb to 2017 to 2019). Concerning the study at large: In an earlier analysis of approximately 640 of the donors, 250 to 350 Gb of sequence data and 100 million or so unique TCR beta sequences from about 180 million T cells were reported. About 330 gigabases of sequencing data and 70 million to 100 million unique TCR sequences made up an early release that covered around 640 HLA-typed donors. Of the approximately 370 genotyped donors, approximately 81% were placed in the genetic ancestry cluster associated with self-reported Caucasian donors. The study aimed to test whether cataloging public T cell receptors could reveal signatures of past pathogen exposure. The study profiled the T cell repertoires of fewer than 850 subjects by immunosequencing and related them to cytomegalovirus serostatus. A separate validation cohort of 100 to 150 different subjects was used in addition to the roughly 620-subject first cohort. The study combined high-throughput TCR immunosequencing, statistical association of individual TCRs with disease status, and machine learning to predict cytomegalovirus infection status. In a later analysis, previously published TCR beta repertoires from about 670 donors were re-analyzed and high-resolution HLA genotyping was added so that TCR occurrence patterns could be studied. In the later analysis, no new phenotypic data were used to find candidate immune exposures; instead, reliance was placed on TCR beta sequences and their occurrence across donors. An earlier analysis of some 500 of the donors applied high-throughput TCR beta sequencing to assess whether each TCR beta V gene segment acted as functional or pseudogenic. Donor age, sex, ethnicity and CMV serostatus were compiled together with the repertoire data. A later genetic analysis took genome-wide SNP genotypes for about 55% of the 666 donors and used that subset as a discovery cohort. Every repertoire in the discovery cohort had been generated on one and the same sequencing platform. HLA typing covered class I and class II loci at four-digit resolution. The number of donors typed differed by locus, with roughly 629-640 for A, B, C, DRB1 and DQB1, around 520 for DQA1, 600 to 610 for DPA1, and 400 to 490 for DPB1. Roughly five DR-DQ haplotypes were handled as single units for association and clustering because linkage in the cohort was strong. Among some 410 genotyped donors of the cohort, an average of about 220,000 unique TCR beta nucleotide sequences was sequenced per donor, of which roughly 18% were non-productive. Broad study findings and their caveats: At a false discovery rate of 0.05, a later analysis linked about 17,000 TCR beta sequences to specific HLA alleles. A total of 150 or so TCR beta chains were listed by the study as associated with cytomegalovirus. In a later analysis, HLA-associated TCR beta chains were found to be more clonally expanded and to have lower generation probabilities than equally common non-associated chains. A few of the identified cytomegalovirus-associated TCR beta chains were confirmed in vitro to be specific for cytomegalovirus antigens. The classifier was reported to diagnose cytomegalovirus status with high specificity and sensitivity in both the original and validation cohorts. Correlated functional status among segregating V segments might be attributable to linkage disequilibrium, but an unknown experimental factor could not be ruled out. A further reported finding was that TCR beta sequences accurately predicted the HLA-A and HLA-B alleles for most subjects in the first cohort. Because the 87-base-pair reads could not distinguish some IMGT-functional V segments, including TRBV6-2 and TRBV6-3, those segments were excluded. Roughly uniform sequencing depth across donors was assumed in presence/absence analyses, although this assumption may not hold. Approximately 18 rarely observed V segments, including chromosome 9 orphons, were excluded from the earlier analysis of about 500 of the donors because counts were too low. Strong co-occurrence of HLA alleles, especially DR and DQ, made assigning TCR associations to individual alleles difficult. The only immune exposure information available for the cohort was CMV serostatus. V-gene and J-gene trimming of TCR beta chains was associated with a missense DCLRE1C variant in a later genetic analysis, and the association was replicated in an independent cohort. The authors suggested that the approach could potentially be generalized to other disease states and immunological phenotypes. Across donors, most TCR sequences were observed very rarely, whereas some public TCRs were present in many individuals. Only TCR beta chains were sequenced in this cohort, and the absence of alpha or paired-chain data limited detectable features. According to a later genetic analysis, donors in an Asian-associated ancestry cluster had fewer N-insertions in productive TCRs than the approximately 650-donor mean. A cluster of highly shared sequence variants was judged likely to represent a technical artifact of the sequencing pipeline. Because HLA typing was unavailable for some donors at each locus, only the typed subset was used in association tests. Several of the top co-occurrence clusters appeared to be linked to parvovirus B19, influenza, CMV and Epstein-Barr virus, according to a later analysis. An earlier analysis of approximately 600 of the donors showed that most TCR beta V segments appeared in productive rearrangements either about 87% or about 30% of the time, which broadly matched IMGT annotations. In a later analysis, TCR association rates were found to vary across HLA loci, with the most associated TCRs seen for DRB1 alleles and the fewest for HLA-C alleles. Most CMV-associated TCR beta chains appeared to be HLA-restricted in a later analysis, and the HLA associations seemed to be driven largely by CMV exposure.

A word on this clone: Its antigen specificity is not known. No much larger clone exists at a distance of one base, and base qualities are not known.

Libraries were made using the immunoSEQ multiplex PCR assay. For the multiplex PCR, a mixture combining 60 forward primers for TCR Vbeta segments and 13 reverse primers for TCR Jbeta segments was used. The CDR3 region of rearranged TCR beta genes was amplified from genomic DNA by a multiplex PCR assay. The amplified TCR beta libraries were sequenced on the Illumina HiSeq System as 87-base-pair reads. Under the source paper's analysis protocol: A later analysis tallied around 80 million unique TCR beta chains across the approximately 670 repertoires, and around 12 million of those chains were shared by two or more donors. Raw reads were error-corrected and collapsed into unique sequences with a nearest-neighbor algorithm that merged closely related sequences to remove PCR and sequencing errors. To assign V, D and J gene segments, CDR3 sequences were aligned to IMGT reference sequences. For a sequence to be retained, a match of at least six nucleotides was required to both a V gene segment and a J gene segment. A rearrangement counted as productive if the CDR3 had no stop codons and remained in frame with V and J, and every other rearrangement counted as non-productive. Following IMGT convention, CDR3 was defined as the stretch from the second conserved V-encoded cysteine up to the conserved J-encoded phenylalanine. The earlier analysis of 550 to 650 of the donors excluded any sequence lacking an unambiguous match to a single V gene segment. An earlier analysis of just under 600 of the donors called V segments functional above 56.7% productive rearrangements and segregating when the between-donor standard deviation exceeded 5%. A statistical classification framework was built for diagnosing cytomegalovirus status from the catalog of TCR beta chain sequences. V and J gene assignment, in a later analysis, came from comparing TCR nucleotide sequences with IMGT/GENE-DB human TR gene sequences. In a later analysis, CDR3 sequences and most-parsimonious VDJ recombination scenarios were assigned using the TCRdist pipeline. A later analysis defined each TCR beta chain by its CDR3 amino acid sequence plus V-gene family, and excluded reads lacking a unique V-gene family. In a later analysis, 450 to 600 highly shared, low-generation-probability nucleotide sequences were removed to address suspected cross-contamination and a sequencing artifact. In a later analysis, a clonal expansion index was calculated for each public chain from normalized within-repertoire ranks of inferred template counts. A later analysis computed generation probabilities with a VDJ recombination model fitted to out-of-frame rearrangements, and checked the results against IGoR. In a later analysis, TCR-TCR, TCR-HLA and TCR-CMV co-occurrence was scored with hypergeometric tests, and a repertoire-size bias correction was applied to TCR pairs. To estimate false discovery rates, a later analysis permuted the HLA or CMV assignments 20 times. In a later analysis, co-occurring TCRs were grouped with DBSCAN, and TCRdist sequence similarity was added when clustering was performed within HLA-allele-positive subsets. Repertoires with fewer than 30,000 or more than 120,000 public chains, plus five repertoires with anomalous nucleotide sharing, were excluded from co-occurrence clustering. TCRdb limited this immuneACCESS table to in-frame rearrangements with V and J called. A share of clones is missing; checked studies link under half to unresolved V genes, and the rest is unexplained. V and J calls and clone size are those listed in that table; D and trimming were worked out from the DNA. The sample yields 40,000 to 55,000 clones; around 80% were counted once. Clones ranked in the top ten supply 8.1% of the sample.

In total, just over 650 healthy bone marrow donors made up the cohort. At the time of sampling, every cohort member was nominally healthy, though immune exposures that went unrecorded were likely present. The donor tested CMV seropositive, placing the donor among the 289 seropositive members of the cohort. Every donor gave a peripheral blood sample, and the peripheral blood mononuclear cells from that sample were used for TCR beta sequencing. The Qiagen DNeasy Blood Extraction Kit was used to extract genomic DNA from the blood cell samples. The CDR3 has 15 amino acids, counting the end cysteine and phenylalanine. Only the CDR3 DNA stays, 45 bases, in frame from base 1. The V end gives up 5 bases and the J end 4 bases, leaving 7 bases in the junction not matched to a gene. From a lookup of the germline V gene (reference sequence), CDR1 and CDR2 are LNHDA and SQIVND.

The V gene is TRBV19 and the J gene is TRBJ1-4; 7 bases in between match TRBD1. The receptor was isolated from a man aged 30 to 45 in good health and CMV-seropositive. The sample comprised PBMCs. The nucleotides are TGTGCCAGTAGTGCGCCGGGACAGTATAATGAAAAACTGTTTTTT. Its translation is CASSAPGQYNEKLFF.